This T cell receptor beta chain was obtained from a study of shared clonotypes between healthy human individuals. Comments on this clone: Its antigen is still unknown.

Study results and caveats: Naive subsets, compared against memory subsets, generally had larger estimated richness values. In having few donors, the study represented limited genetic and exposure-history diversity.

Cells designated naive CD8 were CD45RO-negative and were positively selected for CCR7, with terminally differentiated effector memory CD45RA+ cells excluded. The V and J ends lost 6 bases and 3 bases, in that order; junction bases with no gene match: 11. The CDR3 loop spans 16 amino acids. The V gene's germline CDR1 is LGHNA and CDR2 YSLEER. The assay was immunoSEQ multiplex PCR, and TCRdb's table has in-frame clones only and misses some. The data hold about 1.9 million clones, with just over 90% observed a single time. The sample consisted of naive CD8+ T cells from PBMCs. This clonotype was sampled from a man younger than 30 in good health. Some clones in this sample may be carry-over from other donors' samples. The chain employs TRBV4-3 and TRBJ2-7; TRBD1 matches 10 bases. In nucleotides, the CDR3 is TGCGCCAGCAGGCAGGGGAGACAGGGGGCAATCTACGAGCAGTACTTC. Its translation is CASRQGRQGAIYEQYF.